The rows below give T cell receptor beta chains drawn from one sample of a study of OX40 agonist ivuxolimab in advanced cancers. The method was immunoSEQ multiplex PCR; TCRdb's version includes in-frame clones alone and lacks a portion of them. The data show around 50,000 clones, 85% to 90% seen once. Material: CD4+ or CD8+ T cells sorted from blood, obtained in a trial of the OX40 agonist ivuxolimab. The receptor source for this set is an adult with an advanced solid tumor such as melanoma, head and neck, liver or kidney cancer. Both conserved end residues are part of each CDR3. The order of the fields is V gene, clone size, J gene, CDR3 protein. Rows may omit the clone size; those that give it use once, few, many or a size class.

TRBV19	NA	TRBJ2-2	CASSPNPGSGTGELFF
TRBV18	once	TRBJ2-5	CASSPRGWEETQYF
TRBV28	NA	TRBJ2-5	CASSLGGHRETQYF
TRBV25-1	NA	TRBJ2-1	CASSEGTGDYNEQFF
TRBV7-9	NA	TRBJ2-5	CASSLGTPQETQYF
TRBV19	NA	TRBJ1-1	CASRAWLGGSPEAFF
TRBV2	NA	TRBJ2-7	CASSEASYEQYF
TRBV2	NA	TRBJ1-1	CASSEQGPPNTEAFF
TRBV6-4	NA	TRBJ2-1	CASSDSYGRGTNEQFF
TRBV9	NA	TRBJ2-5	CASSVGAGGPLETQYF
TRBV7-2	NA	TRBJ2-3	CASSPGYLLTDTQYF
TRBV15	NA	TRBJ2-5	CATSYGREETQYF
TRBV10-3	NA	TRBJ2-3	CAISEAPGADTQYF
TRBV6-1	NA	TRBJ2-7	CASSLTGASSYEQYF
TRBV19	NA	TRBJ2-2	CASSRRTGELFF
TRBV7-7	NA	TRBJ2-5	CASSLGLAGDQETQYF
TRBV5-6	NA	TRBJ2-3	CASSFQDPEPDTQYF
TRBV19	NA	TRBJ1-2	CASSINAGQGGYGYTF
TRBV20-1	NA	TRBJ2-5	CSARDNESQYF
TRBV2	NA	TRBJ2-1	CASSSGYDNEQFF
TRBV11-2	NA	TRBJ2-1	CASSPTSGILNEQFF
TRBV7-2	NA	TRBJ2-5	CASSLENRGYETQYF
TRBV29-1	NA	TRBJ1-1	CSVDPGAGLNTEAFF
TRBV25-1	NA	TRBJ2-5	CASSMGRASVGETQYF
TRBV28	NA	TRBJ1-5	CASSLYSNQPQHF
TRBV5-1	NA	TRBJ1-1	CASSLGQGARTEAFF
TRBV21-1	NA	TRBJ1-2	CASSKTGASAGGYTF
TRBV5-1	NA	TRBJ2-7	CASSREGTSGFTYEQYF
TRBV27	NA	TRBJ1-2	CASRMSGTYGYTF
TRBV11-1	NA	TRBJ2-2	CASSGRLAGSGELFF
TRBV19	NA	TRBJ2-1	CASSTLTGLGYNEQFF
TRBV10-3	NA	TRBJ2-1	CAISQYGGRAVDEQFF
TRBV11-2	NA	TRBJ1-4	CASSLDEKLFF
TRBV5-6	NA	TRBJ1-2	CASSRTGSPNYGYTF
TRBV30	NA	TRBJ2-7	CAWETGHTYEQYF
TRBV11-2	NA	TRBJ2-3	CASSLEQATDTQYF
TRBV19	NA	TRBJ1-5	CASSIVPAGGNQPQHF
TRBV21-1	NA	TRBJ2-7	CASGRADRGVLRLAGVYEQYF
TRBV11-2	NA	TRBJ1-1	CASSPQPTGEAFF
TRBV18	NA	TRBJ2-5	CASQVAQETQYF
TRBV4-2	NA	TRBJ2-3	CASSQDVGRGLTDTQYF
TRBV10-2	NA	TRBJ1-4	CASSEIVGTGEKLFF
TRBV11-2	NA	TRBJ1-2	CASSLNTYGYAF
TRBV19	NA	TRBJ2-5	CASSIPGQGKETQYF
TRBV19	NA	TRBJ1-3	CASTRGGFAGNTIYF
TRBV2	NA	TRBJ2-4	CASSGGLQNIQYF
TRBV7-2	NA	TRBJ2-7	CASSFTDRAGEQYF
TRBV5-4	once	TRBJ2-1	CASSSVVGQFNEQFF
TRBV30	NA	TRBJ1-1	CAWSRQGRVANTEAFF